Following are 21 T cell receptor beta chains from one sample sequenced in a study of neurological immune-mediated disorders. One entry per CDR3 protein results from TCRdb running MiXCR on the 5' RACE reads. The table lists roughly 80,000 distinct CDR3 sequences, around a tenth of them singletons. Sequencing input: PBMCs. The receptor source for this set is a man in his forties or fifties in good health.

This clonotype was seen many times. The CDR3 bases are TGTGCCAGCAGCAGGGGACTTAGGACAGATACGCAGTATTTT. Protein: CASSRGLRTDTQYF. The rearrangement uses TRBV7-3 and TRBJ2-3; the D gene is possibly TRBD2 (6 bases). Germline assignment: CDR1 SGHTA and CDR2 FQGTGA. This CDR3 region has 14 residues. V lost 5 bases, J lost 3 bases, and 12 bases lay in between.

Ten or more counts support this clonotype. The chain carries TRBV28 and TRBJ1-1; D gene uncertain. This CDR3 is 12 amino acids long. The V and J ends lost 6 bases and 5 bases respectively, with 10 bases between them. Germline loops: CDR1 MDHEN, CDR2 SYDVKM. CDR3 amino acids: CASRLLNTEAFF. DNA of the CDR3: TGTGCCAGCAGGCTCCTTAATACTGAAGCTTTCTTT.

At least ten counts were recorded for this clonotype. The chain carries TRBV20-1 and TRBJ1-1, with D uncertain. Per germline, CDR1 DFQATT and CDR2 SNEGSKA (reference sequence). Between the trimmed V and J ends, which lost 0 bases and 1 base, there was a span of 12 bases. This CDR3 comprises 15 residues. This CDR3 reads CSARDGRAPNTEAFF. In DNA, the CDR3 is TGCAGTGCTAGAGATGGACGGGCACCGAACACTGAAGCTTTCTTT.

This clonotype was recorded many times. The rearrangement joins TRBV27 to TRBJ2-1, with a weak D call TRBD2 (6 bases). Germline CDR1 and CDR2: MNHEY and SMNVEV (reference sequence). The CDR3 contains 14 residues. V shed 2 bases and J shed 7 bases, with 12 bases lying between them. The CDR3 here is CASSLRRGGNEQFF. The CDR3 nucleotides are TGTGCCAGCAGTTTACGGAGGGGTGGGAATGAGCAGTTCTTC.

This clonotype has a count of ten or more. V and J are TRBV7-2 and TRBJ2-7; D possibly matches TRBD1 or TRBD2 (6 bases each). Trimming took off 5 bases at V and 4 bases at J, with 18 bases between the two ends. The CDR3 contains 15 residues. Germline V gene sequence: CDR1 SGHTA, CDR2 FQGNSA. The CDR3 DNA sequence: TGTGCCAGCAGCGCTGGGCGGGGCAGGGGTTACGAGCAGTACTTC. Residues: CASSAGRGRGYEQYF.

This clonotype was picked up many times. The V and J genes are TRBV9 and TRBJ1-2; the D gene is possibly TRBD1 (5 bases). Looked up from germline, CDR1 is SGDLS and CDR2 is YYNGEE. The V gene lost 6 bases and the J gene lost 4 bases, with 16 bases spanning the gap. The CDR3 length is 14 residues. This CDR3 is CASKNGGVSYGYTF. In DNA form, the CDR3 reads TGTGCCAGCAAAAACGGGGGTGTGTCCTATGGCTACACCTTC.

This clonotype was counted only a few times. The rearrangement joins TRBV3-1 to TRBJ2-1; D unclear. CDR3 length equals 18 residues. The ends were cut back, 1 base at V and 0 bases at J, with 16 bases in the middle. Germline values: CDR1 LGHDT, CDR2 YNNKEL (reference sequence). This chain's CDR3 is CASSQGVDSTSSYNEQFF. CDR3 nucleotides: TGTGCCAGCAGCCAAGGGGTCGACTCCACGAGCTCCTACAATGAGCAGTTCTTC.

This clonotype was counted many times. The CDR3 sequence: CSYPIAGGYEQYF. The CDR3 nucleotides are TGCAGTTACCCTATAGCGGGAGGGTACGAGCAGTACTTC. The chain carries TRBV20-1 and TRBJ2-7, with 11 bases fitting TRBD2. CDR1 is DFQATT, CDR2 SNEGSKA, per germline (reference sequence). CDR3 length: 13 amino acids. J lost 4 bases, V lost 8 bases, and 7 bases had no gene match.

This clonotype was detected ten times or more. The chain carries TRBV3-1 and TRBJ1-4; unclear D gene. CDR1 and CDR2 from the germline V gene are LGHDT and YNNKEL (reference sequence). Trimming removed 4 bases from V and 2 bases from J, with 8 bases in between. This CDR3 contains 14 residues. The CDR3 loop reads CASSPSETNEKLFF. The CDR3 DNA reads TGTGCCAGCAGCCCCTCTGAGACTAATGAAAAACTGTTTTTT.

The chain has TRBV2 and TRBJ2-7, with D possibly TRBD2 on 6 matching bases. Trimming removed 2 bases at V and 11 bases at J, with 22 bases between. CDR3 length equals 15 residues. From germline, CDR1 is SNHLY and CDR2 FYNNEI. As DNA, the CDR3 is TGTGCCAGCAGTGAATATAGGGTGCAGGGAGGTGGGGAGTACTTC. Translated: CASSEYRVQGGGEYF.

The gene calls are TRBV18 and TRBJ1-1, with D perhaps matching TRBD1 (6 bases). Per germline, CDR1 KGHSH and CDR2 LQKENI. The V gene lost 2 bases and the J gene lost 3 bases, with 28 bases spanning the gap. The CDR3 consists of 20 residues. CDR3 loop: CASSPLRELGGRRDDTEAFF. CDR3 DNA sequence: TGTGCCAGCTCACCATTACGGGAGCTAGGGGGGAGAAGGGATGACACTGAAGCTTTCTTT.

This clonotype was detected many times. The chain combines TRBV12-3 or TRBV12-4 with TRBJ2-7; D is unclear. CDR3 length equals 13 residues. The V and J ends lost 7 bases and 6 bases respectively, with 16 bases between them. The DNA of the CDR3 is TGTGCCAGCACTCCACAACCAGGAACCGAGCAGTACTTC. This codes for CASTPQPGTEQYF.

This clonotype has at least ten counts. The chain links TRBV12-3 or TRBV12-4 to TRBJ1-2; D remains ambiguous. CDR3 size: 13 residues. The germline V and J ends were trimmed by 3 bases and 2 bases, with 7 bases remaining between them. The CDR3 nucleotides are TGTGCCAGCAGTTTTCAGGAAAACTATGGCTACACCTTC. It codes for CASSFQENYGYTF.

This clonotype showed up many times. This chain joins TRBV12-3 or TRBV12-4 and TRBJ2-3, with 8 nucleotides matching TRBD1. V was clipped by 6 bases and J by 1 base; unmatched bases: 9. This CDR3 contains 16 residues. The CDR3 coding sequence is TGTGCCAGCAGGGAAGGCAGGGGGCGCGGCACAGATACGCAGTATTTT. Translation gives CASREGRGRGTDTQYF.

This clonotype was counted ten times or more. The chain's CDR3 is CSARPLTMASYEQYF. CDR3 nucleotide sequence: TGCAGTGCTAGACCCCTGACTATGGCCTCTTACGAGCAGTACTTC. The V and J genes are TRBV20-1 and TRBJ2-7; a possible D gene is TRBD2 (5 bases). Deletions cut 2 bases from V and 4 bases from J, with 18 bases between. The germline V gene has CDR1 DFQATT and CDR2 SNEGSKA (reference sequence). The CDR3 has 15 amino acids.

This clonotype was detected a few times. V usage is TRBV20-1 and J usage is TRBJ2-3, with D maybe TRBD1 (5 bases). V gave up 6 bases and J gave up 0 bases, with 13 bases separating them. Per the germline V gene, CDR1 is DFQATT and CDR2 is SNEGSKA (reference sequence). The CDR3 loop spans 14 amino acids. The CDR3 region has the DNA TGCAGTGCCCTTAAGACAGCTAGCACAGATACGCAGTATTTT. This codes for CSALKTASTDTQYF.

This clonotype was detected ten times or more. The rearrangement links TRBV7-9 to TRBJ1-5, with D unresolved. This CDR3 region has 13 residues. V was pared by 5 bases and J by 4 bases, with 9 bases between. Germline V gene lookup returns CDR1 SEHNR and CDR2 FQNEAQ (reference sequence). The CDR3 DNA sequence: TGTGCCAGCAGCCGGACGGAAAATCAGCCCCAGCATTTT. Encoded protein: CASSRTENQPQHF. The full variable domain, its missing parts supplied by reference TRBV7-9 and TRBJ1-5, is DTGVSQNPRHKITKRGQNVTFRCDPISEHNRLYWYRQTLGQGPEFLTYFQNEAQLEKSRLLSDRFSAERPKGSFSTLEIQRTEQGDSAMYLCASSRTENQPQHFGDGTRLSIL.

This clonotype was picked up many times. The V call is TRBV7-2, the J call TRBJ2-1; tentatively, D is TRBD1 (5 bases). From germline, CDR1 is SGHTA and CDR2 FQGNSA. Trimming pared 1 base from V and 13 bases from J, leaving 20 bases between. The CDR3 is made up of 15 amino acids. CDR3 in amino acids: CASSLDRGLTMRQFF. DNA for the CDR3: TGTGCCAGCAGCTTAGATAGGGGTCTCACCATGAGACAGTTCTTC.

This clonotype was picked up many times. This chain links TRBV7-9 with TRBJ2-6; D is unresolved. The CDR3 runs to 15 residues. Germline loops: CDR1 SEHNR, CDR2 FQNEAQ (reference sequence). Trimming left V 8 bases short and J 0 bases short, with 11 bases between. The CDR3: CASSGQSSGANVLTF. The CDR3, as DNA: TGTGCCAGCTCCGGGCAGAGCTCTGGGGCCAACGTCCTGACTTTC.

In its sample, this clonotype was seen many times. This chain joins TRBV5-1 and TRBJ1-3; D not resolved. V shed 2 bases and J shed 0 bases, with 9 bases lying between them. The CDR3 extends over 15 amino acids. The V gene's germline CDR1 is SGHRS and CDR2 YFSETQ. CDR3 residues: CASSLGSTSGNTIYF. CDR3 DNA: TGCGCCAGCAGCTTAGGGTCCACCTCTGGAAACACCATATATTTT.

This clonotype was seen ten or more times. V usage is TRBV12-3 or TRBV12-4 and J usage is TRBJ1-6; 7 bases line up with TRBD1. V shed 3 bases and J 9 bases; nucleotides not matched to a gene: 5. The CDR3 length is 14 residues. CDR3 DNA: TGTGCCAGCAGTTTGAGGGCAGGGGGTTCACCCCTCCACTTT. It is translated as CASSLRAGGSPLHF.